A selection of T cell receptor beta chains follows, all from one sample in a study of blood T cells in healthy people across ages. TCRdb ran MiXCR on the 5' RACE reads and lists one entry per CDR3 protein. Of 1.2 million to 1.5 million distinct CDR3 sequences in the sample, approximately 59% were seen once. Sequenced: blood. All receptors derive from a man aged 18 to 29 in good health. The CDR3 runs from the conserved cysteine through the conserved F or W. The D gene is left open where the match is weak. Expanded clones get a size class; other rows say once, few or many, or leave the size out.

D,V,size,J,CDR3,DNA
NA,TRBV18,NA,TRBJ2-5,CASSPNGYQETQYF,TGTGCCAGCTCACCGAACGGTTACCAAGAGACCCAGTACTTC
NA,TRBV5-1,NA,TRBJ1-2,CASSFDRTYGYTF,TGCGCCAGCAGCTTTGACAGGACCTATGGCTACACCTTC
NA,TRBV6-5,NA,TRBJ2-7,CASSGFRVGSYEQYF,TGTGCCAGCAGTGGTTTTAGGGTGGGCTCCTACGAGCAGTACTTC
TRBD1,TRBV18,NA,TRBJ1-4,CASAGGSEKLFF,TGTGCCAGCGCAGGGGGCAGTGAAAAACTGTTTTTT
TRBD2,TRBV3-1,once,TRBJ2-1,CASSRSPGLAGPQPHEQFF,TGTGCCAGCAGCAGATCCCCTGGGCTAGCGGGACCCCAGCCCCATGAGCAGTTCTTC
TRBD1,TRBV20-1,once,TRBJ2-3,CSSSGGSGTDTQYF,TGCAGTTCTTCAGGGGGATCTGGCACAGATACGCAGTATTTT
NA,TRBV6-2/TRBV6-3,NA,TRBJ2-7,CTSSLQGEQYF,TGTACCAGCAGTCTTCAGGGCGAGCAGTACTTC
NA,TRBV15,NA,TRBJ1-2,CATSRDQDRRGYTF,TGTGCCACCAGCAGAGATCAAGACAGACGTGGCTACACCTTC
NA,TRBV13,NA,TRBJ2-1,CASSLSSVYNEQFF,TGTGCCAGCAGCTTATCTAGCGTCTACAATGAGCAGTTCTTC
TRBD2,TRBV20-1,NA,TRBJ2-1,CSAAERESEQFF,TGCAGTGCTGCCGAGCGGGAGAGTGAGCAGTTCTTC
TRBD2,TRBV25-1,NA,TRBJ2-1,CASSDSLAGPHQFF,TGTGCCAGCAGTGATTCACTAGCGGGCCCCCATCAGTTCTTC
NA,TRBV20-1,few,TRBJ1-1,CSAINPNTGELNTEAFF,TGCAGTGCTATAAACCCCAATACTGGGGAATTGAACACTGAAGCTTTCTTT
NA,TRBV27,NA,TRBJ1-6,CASRYPNGNSPLHF,TGTGCCAGCAGATATCCAAATGGAAATTCACCCCTCCACTTT
NA,TRBV5-1,NA,TRBJ1-3,CASSPQGWDTIYF,TGCGCCAGCAGCCCACAGGGTTGGGACACCATATATTTT
TRBD1,TRBV7-2,NA,TRBJ2-5,CASSPRIRQGERETQYF,TGTGCCAGCAGCCCCCGTATACGACAGGGGGAGAGGGAGACCCAGTACTTC
NA,TRBV6-5,few,TRBJ1-1,CASSTGGGNTEAFF,TGTGCCAGCAGCACGGGTGGGGGGAACACTGAAGCTTTCTTT
NA,TRBV4-1,NA,TRBJ2-3,CASSQEASSSADTQYF,TGCGCCAGCAGCCAAGAGGCCTCCTCTAGCGCAGATACGCAGTATTTT
NA,TRBV7-2,NA,TRBJ2-1,CASSLVWSGNNEQFF,TGTGCCAGCAGCTTAGTCTGGTCCGGGAACAATGAGCAGTTCTTC
TRBD1,TRBV2,few,TRBJ2-7,CASGQGTYEQYF,TGTGCCAGCGGACAGGGGACCTACGAGCAGTACTTC
NA,TRBV6-6,few,TRBJ1-2,CASSYRDLMDGYTF,TGTGCCAGCAGTTACCGAGACTTAATGGATGGCTACACCTTC
TRBD2,TRBV27,once,TRBJ2-7,CASSLRGWTSGNYEQYF,TGTGCCAGCAGTTTAAGGGGATGGACTAGCGGGAACTACGAGCAGTACTTC
NA,TRBV2,NA,TRBJ2-6,CASSEHVGGANVLTF,TGTGCCAGCAGTGAACATGTGGGGGGGGCCAACGTCCTGACTTTC
TRBD2,TRBV29-1,few,TRBJ2-4,CSVDAASGANIQYF,TGCAGCGTTGATGCGGCTAGCGGGGCGAACATTCAGTACTTC
NA,TRBV9,NA,TRBJ2-1,CASSVEHGLVYNEQFF,TGTGCCAGCAGCGTAGAGCATGGGTTAGTATACAATGAGCAGTTCTTC
NA,TRBV5-1,few,TRBJ2-7,CASSSPTGPYEQYF,TGCGCCAGCAGCTCCCCCACAGGTCCCTACGAGCAGTACTTC
NA,TRBV15,NA,TRBJ1-1,CATKRTRSTEAFF,TGTGCCACCAAGCGGACCAGGAGCACTGAAGCTTTCTTT
NA,TRBV27,few,TRBJ2-3,CASSSGVGTQYF,TGTGCCAGCAGTTCGGGGGTCGGTACGCAGTATTTT
NA,TRBV2,NA,TRBJ2-7,CASSVASDEQYF,TGTGCCAGCAGTGTGGCTAGTGACGAGCAGTACTTC
NA,TRBV7-8,NA,TRBJ1-1,CACSLAAMGMNTEAFF,TGTGCCTGCAGCTTAGCGGCAATGGGGATGAACACTGAAGCTTTCTTT
NA,TRBV10-3,NA,TRBJ2-7,CAISEQPQGYEQYF,TGTGCCATCAGCGAGCAGCCTCAGGGCTACGAGCAGTACTTC
TRBD2,TRBV15,NA,TRBJ2-1,CATSPSGSGSYNEQFF,TGTGCCACCAGCCCAAGCGGGAGTGGTTCCTACAATGAGCAGTTCTTC
NA,TRBV4-1,NA,TRBJ2-3,CASSHDGDTQYF,TGCGCCAGCAGCCACGATGGAGATACGCAGTATTTT
NA,TRBV6-1,NA,TRBJ1-2,CASSDGTVYGYTF,TGTGCCAGCAGTGATGGGACTGTCTATGGCTACACCTTC
NA,TRBV9,NA,TRBJ2-1,CASTLRGDEQFF,TGTGCCAGCACCCTACGGGGCGATGAGCAGTTCTTC
TRBD1,TRBV10-3,few,TRBJ2-7,CATGTGLYEQYF,TGTGCCACCGGGACAGGGCTCTACGAGCAGTACTTC
NA,TRBV5-1,NA,TRBJ2-1,CASSFSTGRNEQFF,TGCGCCAGCAGCTTTTCAACAGGGCGGAATGAGCAGTTCTTC
NA,TRBV29-1,NA,TRBJ2-1,CSVEEGLRSSYNEQFF,TGCAGCGTTGAAGAGGGGCTTCGTAGCTCCTACAATGAGCAGTTCTTC
NA,TRBV27,few,TRBJ1-2,CATQTGGGYTF,TGTGCCACCCAGACGGGAGGTGGCTACACCTTC
NA,TRBV27,NA,TRBJ2-1,CASSLLTGNEQFF,TGTGCCAGCAGCCTACTCACAGGGAATGAGCAGTTCTTC
TRBD1,TRBV27,NA,TRBJ2-6,CASSGDRGTSGANVLTF,TGTGCCAGCAGTGGCGACAGGGGAACCTCTGGGGCCAACGTCCTGACTTTC
NA,TRBV15,NA,TRBJ2-7,CATSRGVRGTNSYEQYF,TGTGCCACCAGCAGAGGGGTCAGGGGGACTAACTCCTACGAGCAGTACTTC